This record concerns one T cell receptor (beta chain) sequence. The antigen remains unidentified. The record originates from a study of Tregs in tolerant kidney transplant recipients. TCRdb keeps only in-frame clones here, not all; method: immunoSEQ multiplex PCR. The sample includes 15,000 to 20,000 clones, 61% seen only once; the top ten take around 3.5%. There are 16 residues in the CDR3. Germline V gene sequence: CDR1 LGHNA, CDR2 YSLEER. The sequence was collected from a human donor in good health. Material for sequencing was Tregs from blood cultured with allogeneic cells. This rearrangement joins TRBV4-3 to TRBJ2-5, with 8 bases that match TRBD1. The tail of the sequence fits TRBJ2-7 better, so the J call may be wrong. As DNA, the CDR3 is TGCGCCAGCAGCCATAATTACAGGGGGTCCAGCTACGAGCAGTACTTC. This encodes CASSHNYRGSSYEQYF.